Following are 9 T cell receptor beta chains from one sample sequenced in a study of post-analysis software for immune sequencing data. Points from the study as a whole: In patients, TRBV5-6, TRBV5-1 and TRBV20-1 belonged to five TRBV segments found more frequently than in controls.

Unique molecular identifiers featured in each of the TCR beta cDNA libraries. TCRdb reprocessed the PCR reads with MiXCR, giving one entry per CDR3 protein. The table shows approximately 460,000 distinct CDR3 sequences, with roughly 45% occurring only once. No antigen has been identified for these receptors. The sequencing input was blood. The origin of the receptors is a girl aged 5-17 years with multiple sclerosis.

CDR3 protein: CASSPTKAGRGETQYF. In nucleotides, the CDR3 is TGTGCCAGCAGTCCTACAAAGGCGGGGAGGGGCGAGACCCAGTACTTC. The chain links TRBV12-3 or TRBV12-4 to TRBJ2-5, with TRBD2 matching 7 bases. CDR3 length equals 16 residues. V shed 5 bases and J 5 bases; nucleotides not matched to a gene: 14.

The chain uses TRBV6-5 and TRBJ1-2; no clear D gene. The V and J ends lost 0 bases and 4 bases respectively, with 9 bases between them. The germline V gene encodes CDR1 MNHEY and CDR2 SVGAGI. The CDR3 totals 14 residues. CDR3 amino acids: CASSYSKRRYGYTF. DNA for the CDR3: TGTGCCAGCAGTTACTCGAAAAGGCGCTATGGCTACACCTTC.

The chain carries TRBV11-2 and TRBJ2-1, with 14 bases matching TRBD2. With V trimmed by 6 bases and J by 9 bases, 7 bases remained unmatched. CDR3 length: 15 amino acids. The germline V gene encodes CDR1 SGHAT and CDR2 FQNNGV. DNA for the CDR3: TGTGCCAGCAGTATGACTAGCGGGAGGGCAAGTGAGCAGTTCTTC. Protein: CASSMTSGRASEQFF.

The V and J genes are TRBV28 and TRBJ1-2; TRBD1 aligns across 9 bases. The length of the CDR3 is 15 residues. Germline CDR1 is MDHEN and CDR2 is SYDVKM. V lost 1 base to trimming and J lost 8 bases; unmatched junction nucleotides: 8. The CDR3 loop is CASSLSGTGLRGYTF. The CDR3 nucleotides read TGTGCCAGCAGTTTATCCGGGACAGGGTTGCGGGGCTACACCTTC.

The CDR3 DNA is TGCGCCAGCAGCTTGTCGGCAGGGCGGTTGAACACTGAAGCTTTCTTT. Its protein is CASSLSAGRLNTEAFF. The chain is built from TRBV5-1 and TRBJ1-1; a weak D match, TRBD1 (5 bases). V lost 1 base, J lost 0 bases, and 13 bases lay in between. The CDR3 sequence is 16 residues long. Germline-derived CDR1 and CDR2 are SGHRS and YFSETQ.

The chain employs TRBV7-9 and TRBJ2-7, with D tentatively TRBD1 or TRBD2 (5 bases each). The V gene's germline CDR1 is SEHNR and CDR2 FQNEAQ (reference sequence). V shed 1 base and J shed 0 bases, with 13 bases lying between them. The CDR3 has 16 residues. The CDR3 sequence: CASSLVAWGPSYEQYF. In DNA, the CDR3 is TGTGCCAGCAGCTTAGTCGCCTGGGGACCCTCCTACGAGCAGTACTTC.

This clonotype appeared a few times. J is TRBJ2-7 and V is TRBV2; TRBD1 aligns across 9 bases. Losses at the gene ends were 8 bases for V and 4 bases for J; bases not matched to a gene: 3. Germline values: CDR1 SNHLY, CDR2 FYNNEI. CDR3 length equals 12 residues. CDR3 nucleotides: TGTGCCAGCCTTGGACAGGGGTACGAGCAGTACTTC. Its translation is CASLGQGYEQYF.

This clonotype was detected a few times. The rearrangement links TRBV7-2 to TRBJ2-7; 7 nucleotides line up with TRBD2. The germline V gene has CDR1 SGHTA and CDR2 FQGNSA. Germline trimming cut 6 bases from V and 0 bases from J; bases unmatched to any gene: 5. The CDR3 covers 14 residues. The CDR3 is CASRLTSVSYEQYF. The CDR3 region has the DNA TGTGCCAGCAGGCTCACTAGCGTCTCCTACGAGCAGTACTTC.

The rearrangement uses TRBV4-1 and TRBJ1-1; 11 nucleotides line up with TRBD1. J gave up 0 bases and V 1 base, and 7 bases lay outside the gene matches. Germline assignment: CDR1 MGHRA and CDR2 YSYEKL. CDR3 size: 18 residues. CDR3 region: CASSQGGGQGAMNTEAFF. In nucleotides, the CDR3 is TGCGCCAGCAGCCAAGGGGGAGGACAGGGGGCCATGAACACTGAAGCTTTCTTT.